Presented here are 27 T cell receptor beta chains from one specimen sequenced in a study of spatial heterogeneity in lung cancer. Whole-study results and caveats: Mutation counts in tumors were tracked by counts of expanded intratumoral alpha and beta TCRs.

In TCRdb, the 5' RACE reads were re-called with MiXCR into one record per CDR3 protein. Seen here are 15,000 to 20,000 distinct CDR3 sequences, 5.5% to 8% observed once, and the top ten hold more than 3%. The antigens for these receptors are not known. Time point meaning: sample taken at primary tumor resection. The material sequenced was lung tumor tissue, taken at surgery. Receptors were obtained from a female donor with early-stage non-small cell lung cancer.

This clonotype was picked up many times. This chain connects TRBV7-2 to TRBJ1-2, with a possible D match to TRBD1 (5 bases). The CDR3 covers 13 residues. The germline CDR1 and CDR2 sequences are SGHTA and FQGNSA. Trimming stripped 5 bases from V and 1 base from J, with 8 bases between. CDR3 sequence: CASSAQVNYGYTF. The CDR3 DNA reads as TGTGCCAGCAGCGCACAGGTTAACTATGGCTACACCTTC.

This clonotype was counted many times. DNA for the CDR3: TGTGCCAGCAGCTCAAGCGCTGGGGCGACTTATGGCTACACCTTC. Protein: CASSSSAGATYGYTF. The chain combines TRBV7-2 with TRBJ1-2; possible D gene TRBD1, 5 bases. The CDR3 sequence is 15 residues long. V was shortened by 4 bases and J by 5 bases, with 17 bases between the two germline ends. From germline, CDR1 is SGHTA and CDR2 FQGNSA.

This clonotype was found a few times. The chain couples TRBV6-6 to TRBJ2-7; 7 nucleotides align to TRBD2. Germline V gene lookup returns CDR1 MNHNY and CDR2 SVGAGI (reference sequence). The length of the CDR3 is 11 residues. V lost 8 bases and J lost 2; bases outside the gene matches: 0. The CDR3 loop is CASGGAYEQYF. CDR3 nucleotide sequence: TGTGCCAGCGGGGGGGCCTACGAGCAGTACTTC.

By share of the sample, this clonotype is medium-sized. This chain uses TRBV15 with TRBJ1-4; unclear D gene. Looked up from germline, CDR1 is LNHNV and CDR2 is YYDKDF (reference sequence). This CDR3 is 16 amino acids long. Trimming removed 0 bases at V and 0 bases at J, with 8 bases between. The CDR3 is CATSRDKSATNEKLFF. As DNA, the CDR3 is TGTGCCACCAGCAGAGACAAAAGTGCAACTAATGAAAAACTGTTTTTT.

This clonotype was seen only a few times. The CDR3 protein is CASSQRGSSHEQYF. CDR3 DNA: TGTGCCAGCAGCCAGCGAGGGTCTTCTCACGAGCAGTACTTC. This sequence joins TRBV5-4 and TRBJ2-7, with a weak D call TRBD2 (5 bases). Germline V gene sequence: CDR1 SGHNT, CDR2 YYREEE (reference sequence). Trimming shortened V by 4 bases and J by 5 bases, and 16 bases separated the two germline ends. The CDR3 contains 14 residues. The full variable domain, in which reference TRBV5-4 and TRBJ2-7 provide the parts outside the CDR3, is ETGVTQSPTHLIKTRGQQVTLRCSSQSGHNTVSWYQQALGQGPQFIFQYYREEENGRGNFPPRFSGLQFPNYSSELNVNALELDDSALYLCASSQRGSSHEQYFGPGTRLTVT.

The chain couples TRBV7-3 to TRBJ2-1; D is possibly TRBD2 (5 bases). V dropped 2 bases and J dropped 9 bases, with 14 bases sitting between them. Germline V gives CDR1 SGHTA, CDR2 FQGTGA. The CDR3 has 14 amino acids. In DNA, the CDR3 is TGTGCCAGCAGCTTACGGGGTCCCCCGGGTGAGCAGTTCTTC. This codes for CASSLRGPPGEQFF.

This clonotype has just a few counts. The gene calls are TRBV20-1 and TRBJ1-2; D is possibly TRBD1 (5 bases). The CDR3 totals 12 residues. V was pared by 2 bases and J by 10 bases, with 14 bases between. CDR1 and CDR2 from the germline V gene are DFQATT and SNEGSKA (reference sequence). The chain's CDR3 is CSARMGLVLYTF. The CDR3 DNA reads as TGCAGTGCTAGAATGGGACTTGTCCTCTACACCTTC.

In its sample, this clonotype was seen many times. The chain links TRBV7-2 to TRBJ2-7; D is uncertain. CDR1 is SGHTA, CDR2 FQGNSA, per germline. V shed 4 bases and J shed 3 bases, with 13 bases lying between them. This CDR3 region has 14 residues. Written as DNA, the CDR3 is TGTGCCAGCAGCTACCGGGTCCCCTACTACGAGCAGTACTTC. Its translation is CASSYRVPYYEQYF.

The chain recombines TRBV12-3 or TRBV12-4 with TRBJ2-1; D is perhaps TRBD2 (6 bases). Deletions cut 6 bases from V and 5 bases from J, with 17 bases between. This CDR3 contains 15 residues. DNA of the CDR3: TGTGCCAGCAGGCCGCTAGGGACTCCGGACAATGAGCAGTTCTTC. Amino acid sequence: CASRPLGTPDNEQFF.

This clonotype rates as medium-sized. V is TRBV29-1 and J is TRBJ1-3; the match to TRBD1 covers 7 bases. This CDR3 comprises 14 residues. Trimming cost V 4 bases and J 0 bases; bases outside gene matches: 3. In germline, CDR1 is SQVTM, CDR2 ANQGSEA. The CDR3 region has the DNA TGCAGCGTTGCTCGGGACAGCTCTGGAAACACCATATATTTT. Amino acid sequence: CSVARDSSGNTIYF.

This clonotype was observed at least ten times. The chain carries TRBV6-5 and TRBJ2-2; D may be TRBD1 (5 bases). CDR3 length: 16 amino acids. Germline values: CDR1 MNHEY, CDR2 SVGAGI. Trimming took off 1 base at V and 6 bases at J, with 15 bases between the two ends. The CDR3 here is CASSYFRFSGPGELFF. The CDR3 DNA is TGTGCCAGCAGTTACTTTAGGTTCTCAGGGCCCGGGGAGCTGTTTTTT.

The J gene is TRBJ2-1, the V gene TRBV30; 13 bases are a match to TRBD2. Trimming cost V 2 bases and J 9 bases; bases outside gene matches: 13. Germline CDR1 and CDR2: GTSNPN and SVGIG (reference sequence). The CDR3 is made up of 17 amino acids. The CDR3 sequence: CAWSSTLLAGGPGEQFF. The CDR3 nucleotides read TGTGCCTGGAGTTCCACCCTACTAGCGGGAGGGCCGGGTGAGCAGTTCTTC.

This clonotype is labeled medium-sized. The J gene is TRBJ1-3, the V gene TRBV7-2; D gene uncertain. Trimming left V 1 base short and J 6 bases short, with 10 bases between. The germline CDR1 and CDR2 sequences are SGHTA and FQGNSA. This CDR3 has 14 amino acids. The CDR3 here is CASSLVLHLNTIYF. The DNA for the CDR3 is TGTGCCAGCAGCTTAGTATTGCATTTAAACACCATATATTTT.

Judged by abundance, this clonotype is medium-sized (0.01 to 0.1%). The gene calls are TRBV6-1 and TRBJ2-5; 10 nucleotides agree with TRBD1. The J segment lost 8 bases and the V segment lost 3 bases, leaving 6 bases of the junction unmatched. Germline CDR1 and CDR2: MNHNS and SASEGT. The CDR3 has 14 residues. The CDR3 nucleotides read TGTGCCAGCAGTGAGCCTTGGACAGGGGGAACCCAGTACTTC. It codes for CASSEPWTGGTQYF.

This clonotype was detected ten times or more. The chain combines TRBV18 with TRBJ2-3; 8 nucleotides line up with TRBD1. This CDR3 has 16 residues. The germline V gene encodes CDR1 KGHSH and CDR2 LQKENI. The ends lost 5 bases at V and 11 bases at J; junction bases unmatched: 18. This CDR3 reads CASSSSGGSISSRQYF. The CDR3 region has the DNA TGTGCCAGCTCATCCTCAGGGGGCTCTATCTCAAGCCGGCAGTATTTT. Supplemented by reference TRBV18 and TRBJ2-3, the full variable domain reads NAGVMQNPRHLVRRRGQEARLRCSPMKGHSHVYWYRQLPEEGLKFMVYLQKENIIDESGMPKERFSAEFPKEGPSILRIQQVVRGDSAAYFCASSSSGGSISSRQYFGPGTRLTVL.

This clonotype appeared many times. This sequence joins TRBV11-3 and TRBJ1-1; maybe TRBD1 (5 bases). The CDR3 runs 14 residues. Germline CDR1 and CDR2: SGHNT and YENEEA. V was trimmed by 0 bases and J by 0 bases, leaving 5 bases between them. CDR3 protein: CASSLDRVNTEAFF. The CDR3 coding sequence is TGTGCCAGCAGCTTAGACAGGGTGAACACTGAAGCTTTCTTT. Variable domain in full (rest from reference TRBV11-3 and TRBJ1-1): EAGVVQSPRYKIIEKKQPVAFWCNPISGHNTLYWYLQNLGQGPELLIRYENEEAVDDSQLPKDRFSAERLKGVDSTLKIQPAELGDSAVYLCASSLDRVNTEAFFGQGTRLTVV.

This clonotype showed up just a few times. V is TRBV23-1 and J is TRBJ1-1; D is possibly TRBD1 (6 bases). TRBV23-1 is labeled an ORF, and its function is uncertain. Trimming stripped 1 base from V and 1 base from J, with 10 bases between. The length of the CDR3 is 15 residues. In nucleotides, the CDR3 is TGCGCCAGCAGTCAATGGGGCAGGGGGAACACTGAAGCTTTCTTT. Translation gives CASSQWGRGNTEAFF.

This clonotype was recorded many times. The J gene is TRBJ2-1, the V gene TRBV2, with TRBD2 identical over 16 bases. V gave up 8 bases and J gave up 10 bases; unmatched junction bases: 11. CDR1 is SNHLY and CDR2 is FYNNEI in the germline V gene. This CDR3 contains 16 residues. CDR3 bases: TGTGCCAGCTCCGGGACTAGCGGGAGGGCCTTTGGGGAGCAGTTCTTC. Its protein product is CASSGTSGRAFGEQFF.

As concerns this clonotype: This may stem from a read error, because a much larger clone lies one nucleotide away. The chain has TRBV20-1 and TRBJ1-4; 10 nucleotides agree with TRBD1. The CDR3 length is 15 residues. CDR1 and CDR2 (germline): DFQATT, SNEGSKA (reference sequence). As DNA, the CDR3 is TGCAGTGCTAAGAGGACAGGGGGAACTATTGAAAAACTGTTTTTT. This codes for CSAKRTGGTIEKLFF.

This clonotype was seen at least ten times. This chain uses TRBV7-2 with TRBJ2-1; D might be TRBD2 (5 bases). The CDR3 has 12 amino acids. From germline, CDR1 is SGHTA and CDR2 FQGNSA. Deletions cut 1 base from V and 10 bases from J, with 8 bases between. The CDR3 DNA is TGTGCCAGCAGCTTAGTTCTAGCAGAGCAGTTCTTC. It encodes CASSLVLAEQFF. The whole variable domain, remainder taken from reference TRBV7-2 and TRBJ2-1, is GAGVSQSPSNKVTEKGKDVELRCDPISGHTALYWYRQSLGQGLEFLIYFQGNSAPDKSGLPSDRFSAERTGGSVSTLTIQRTQQEDSAVYLCASSLVLAEQFFGPGTRLTVL.

This clonotype came up many times. The chain combines TRBV5-1 with TRBJ1-5; the match to TRBD1 covers 10 bases. This CDR3 contains 14 residues. CDR1 is SGHRS, CDR2 YFSETQ, per germline. The V gene end was trimmed by 2 bases and the J gene end by 7 bases; junction bases not matched to a gene: 3. CDR3 sequence reads: CASSLETGGQPQHF. CDR3 sequence (DNA): TGCGCCAGCAGCTTAGAGACAGGGGGCCAGCCCCAGCATTTT.

This clonotype ranks as medium-sized. The J gene is TRBJ1-1, the V gene TRBV28; D gene uncertain. The V end lost 5 bases, the J end lost 3 bases, and 7 bases lay between the germline ends. Germline loops: CDR1 MDHEN, CDR2 SYDVKM. This CDR3 has 12 residues. This chain's CDR3 is CASSVGHTEAFF. The CDR3 DNA follows: TGTGCCAGCAGTGTAGGACACACTGAAGCTTTCTTT.

This clonotype was detected many times. The J gene is TRBJ1-6, the V gene TRBV28; D may be TRBD1 (6 bases). The CDR3 has 16 residues. The germline V gene has CDR1 MDHEN and CDR2 SYDVKM. The V gene lost 8 bases and the J gene lost 5 bases, with 19 bases spanning the gap. The CDR3 coding sequence is TGTGCCAGCCTTAGTTTGGTGGCAGGGGATAATTCACCCCTCCACTTT. Its translation is CASLSLVAGDNSPLHF.

The chain uses TRBV15 and TRBJ1-5; a weak D match, TRBD1 (5 bases). Trimming cost V 3 bases and J 3 bases, with 12 bases left between them. Germline lookup yields CDR1 LNHNV and CDR2 YYDKDF (reference sequence). The CDR3 covers 15 residues. CDR3 in amino acids: CATSSTTGSNQPQHF. The CDR3 DNA reads TGTGCCACCAGCAGTACTACAGGATCCAATCAGCCCCAGCATTTT.

This clonotype was counted many times. The V call is TRBV4-2, the J call TRBJ1-4; D is perhaps TRBD1 (5 bases). Germline CDR1 LGHNA, CDR2 YNFKEQ. The V gene lost 4 bases and the J gene lost 1 base, with 16 bases spanning the gap. The CDR3 covers 17 residues. The CDR3 protein is CASSRSYGTETNEKLFF. The CDR3, as DNA: TGTGCCAGCAGCCGATCTTACGGGACGGAAACTAATGAAAAACTGTTTTTT.

This clonotype was detected many times. The genes are TRBV6-5 and TRBJ2-1; no clear D gene. This CDR3 region has 15 residues. V lost 2 bases and J lost 2, with 10 bases in between. Germline assignment: CDR1 MNHEY and CDR2 SVGAGI. The CDR3 region is CASSYGEVAYNEQFF. CDR3 nucleotides: TGTGCCAGCAGTTACGGGGAAGTTGCCTACAATGAGCAGTTCTTC.

This clonotype occurred many times. This chain connects TRBV19 to TRBJ2-2; tentative D call: TRBD2 (5 bases). The length of the CDR3 is 15 residues. CDR1 and CDR2 (germline): LNHDA, SQIVND (reference sequence). V was clipped by 4 bases and J by 6 bases, with 15 bases between them. The CDR3 nucleotides read TGTGCCAGTAGTACCCGAGGGTTGGGCGCCGGGGAGCTGTTTTTT. It is translated as CASSTRGLGAGELFF.